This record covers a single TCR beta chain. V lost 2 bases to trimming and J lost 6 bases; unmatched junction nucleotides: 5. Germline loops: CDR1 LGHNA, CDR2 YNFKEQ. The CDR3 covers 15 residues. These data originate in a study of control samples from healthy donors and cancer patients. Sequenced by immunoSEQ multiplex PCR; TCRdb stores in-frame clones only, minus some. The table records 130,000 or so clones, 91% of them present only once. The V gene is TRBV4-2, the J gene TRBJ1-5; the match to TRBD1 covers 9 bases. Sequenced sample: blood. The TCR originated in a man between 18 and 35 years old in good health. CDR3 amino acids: CASSQRTGAGQPQHF. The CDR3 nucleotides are TGTGCCAGCAGCCAACGGACAGGGGCTGGTCAGCCCCAGCATTTT.